This T cell receptor beta chain was recovered during a study of blood T cell repertoires in COVID-19. The repertoire was sequenced with immunoSEQ multiplex PCR; TCRdb's copy has only in-frame clones and lacks some. The sample has fewer than 250,000 clones, roughly 90% seen once. Input material: peripheral blood. The sequence derives from a woman aged 45-65 years with acute or convalescent COVID-19.

The CDR3 DNA sequence: TGTGCCAGCACCCTGGACCCGGCGGGAGATACGCAGTATTTT. Translating it yields CASTLDPAGDTQYF. This chain connects TRBV11-3 to TRBJ2-3, with D possibly matching TRBD2 (5 bases). V shed 7 bases and J shed 5 bases, with 16 bases lying between them. CDR1 SGHNT and CDR2 YENEEA come from the germline V gene. This CDR3 spans 14 amino acids.